This T cell receptor beta chain appears in the sequencing data of a study of cytomegalovirus exposure and HLA in healthy donors. Study results and caveats: In terms of immune exposure information, only CMV serostatus was available.

Concerning this clone itself: Its matching antigen is unknown.

PCR involved 60 Vbeta and 13 Jbeta primers. The repertoire was sequenced with immunoSEQ multiplex PCR; TCRdb's copy has only in-frame clones and lacks some. Its clone listing holds around 45,000 clones. V lost 8 bases and J 6 bases, leaving 7 bases between the germline ends. This CDR3 has 10 residues. Germline V lookup: CDR1 MGHDK, CDR2 SYGVNS. Material: PBMCs. This chain links TRBV25-1 with TRBJ1-2; D unresolved. This sequence originates from a male donor in good health and CMV-seronegative. The CDR3 DNA reads as TGTGCCAGCTTCAACAATGGCTACACCTTC. Its translation: CASFNNGYTF.